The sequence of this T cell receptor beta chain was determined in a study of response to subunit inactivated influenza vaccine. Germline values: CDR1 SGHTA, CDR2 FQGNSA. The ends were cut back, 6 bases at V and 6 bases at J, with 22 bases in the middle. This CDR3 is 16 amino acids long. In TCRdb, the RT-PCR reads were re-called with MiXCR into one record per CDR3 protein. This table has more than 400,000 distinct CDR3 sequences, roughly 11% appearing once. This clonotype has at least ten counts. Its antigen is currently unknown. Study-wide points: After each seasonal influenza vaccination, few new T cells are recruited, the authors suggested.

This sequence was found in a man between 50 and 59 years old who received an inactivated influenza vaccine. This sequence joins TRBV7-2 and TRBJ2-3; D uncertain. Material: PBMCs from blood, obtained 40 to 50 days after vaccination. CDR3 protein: CASSLIAGSYRDTQYF. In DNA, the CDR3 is TGTGCCAGCAGTCTAATCGCCGGGTCCTATCGGGATACGCAGTATTTT.